A selection of T cell receptor beta chains follows, all from one sample in a study of control samples from healthy donors and cancer patients. The table came from immunoSEQ multiplex PCR; TCRdb's copy has only in-frame clones and leaves some out. The repertoire holds 170,000 or so clones, approximately 94% seen once, with 1.3% to 1.5% in the top ten. The sequencing input was blood. These receptors were collected from a woman aged 18 to 35 in good health. The CDR3 runs from the conserved cysteine through the conserved F or W. A D gene is named only where the DNA matches it firmly. A clone size is listed for some rows: how often the clone was seen (once, few, many), or a class if it is expanded.

V: TRBV9; D: TRBD1; size: -; J: TRBJ2-1; DNA: TGTGCCAGCAGCGTAGCTCCGGGACAGGGGGGCAATGAGCAGTTCTTC; CDR3: CASSVAPGQGGNEQFF
V: TRBV11-2; D: -; size: -; J: TRBJ1-6; DNA: TGTGCCAGCAGCTTCGCCGGGACCAACAATTCACCCCTCCACTTT; CDR3: CASSFAGTNNSPLHF
V: TRBV28; D: TRBD1; size: -; J: TRBJ1-5; DNA: TGTGCCAGCAGTTTTGGAGGGGGCGTGGGCAATCAGCCCCAGCATTTT; CDR3: CASSFGGGVGNQPQHF
V: TRBV6-5; D: -; size: few; J: TRBJ2-7; DNA: TGTGCCAGCAGTTATAGGGCGAACGAGCAGTACTTC; CDR3: CASSYRANEQYF
V: TRBV18; D: -; size: -; J: TRBJ1-1; DNA: TGTGCCAGCTCACCTCGGGGTCACGAAGTTCGTAACACTGAAGCTTTCTTT; CDR3: CASSPRGHEVRNTEAFF
V: TRBV28; D: TRBD1; size: -; J: TRBJ1-2; DNA: TGTGCCAGCACACGGACAGGGGAAGTTTCCTACACCTTC; CDR3: CASTRTGEVSYTF
V: TRBV11-3; D: -; size: -; J: TRBJ2-7; DNA: TGTGCCAGCAGCCCCTTGCTTCAGGGAGAGCAGTACTTC; CDR3: CASSPLLQGEQYF
V: TRBV4-2; D: -; size: -; J: TRBJ2-2; DNA: TGTGCCAGCAGCCAAGTTTCGGGCAACGTTAGGGAGCTGTTTTTT; CDR3: CASSQVSGNVRELFF
V: TRBV2; D: -; size: once; J: TRBJ2-5; DNA: TGTGCCAAAGGGACCTCAGGACAAGAGACCCAGTACTTC; CDR3: CAKGTSGQETQYF
V: TRBV9; D: -; size: -; J: TRBJ1-3; DNA: TGTGCCAGCAGTAGGGTTCAGGGAGGCTCTGGAAACACCATATATTTT; CDR3: CASSRVQGGSGNTIYF
V: TRBV9; D: TRBD2; size: -; J: TRBJ2-5; DNA: TGTGCCAGCAGCGTAGAGGGGACTAGCGGTGAAGAGACCCAGTACTTC; CDR3: CASSVEGTSGEETQYF
V: TRBV29-1; D: -; size: -; J: TRBJ2-5; DNA: TGCAGCGTTCGGGGCCAACCTGGGTCCCAGTACTTC; CDR3: CSVRGQPGSQYF
V: TRBV24-1; D: -; size: -; J: TRBJ2-2; DNA: TGTGCCACCAGTGGCATAGCGAACACCGGGGAGCTGTTTTTT; CDR3: CATSGIANTGELFF
V: TRBV6-2/TRBV6-3; D: -; size: -; J: TRBJ2-1; DNA: TGTGCCAGCAGTTACAGGAACAGAGCGCAGTTCTTC; CDR3: CASSYRNRAQFF
V: TRBV5-1; D: TRBD2; size: -; J: TRBJ2-3; DNA: TGCGCCAGCAGCTTTCTAGCGGGACCCTCCACAGATACGCAGTATTTT; CDR3: CASSFLAGPSTDTQYF
V: TRBV29-1; D: TRBD1; size: -; J: TRBJ2-7; DNA: TGCAGCGGCCGGGACAGGGGCTCCTACGAGCAGTACTTC; CDR3: CSGRDRGSYEQYF
V: TRBV2; D: -; size: -; J: TRBJ2-7; DNA: TGTGCCAGCATTACAGGGTCGGGGTCCTACGAGCAGTACTTC; CDR3: CASITGSGSYEQYF
V: TRBV29-1; D: -; size: -; J: TRBJ1-2; DNA: TGCAGCGTCCCCGGGTACACCTTC; CDR3: CSVPGYTF
V: TRBV13; D: -; size: -; J: TRBJ1-2; DNA: TGTGCCAGCAGCTTAGGCGGACAGAACTATGGCTACACCTTC; CDR3: CASSLGGQNYGYTF
V: TRBV7-9; D: -; size: -; J: TRBJ2-2; DNA: TGTGCCAGCAGCCGGGGGGCTGGGGGAGTTCCTTACACCGGGGAGCTGTTTTTT; CDR3: CASSRGAGGVPYTGELFF
V: TRBV7-2; D: -; size: -; J: TRBJ1-2; DNA: TGTGCCGTTGGGGGGGCCGAGGACTATGGCTACACCTTC; CDR3: CAVGGAEDYGYTF
V: TRBV18; D: TRBD2; size: -; J: TRBJ2-3; DNA: TGTGCCAGCTCACCACCGAGAACTAGCGGCACAGATACGCAGTATTTT; CDR3: CASSPPRTSGTDTQYF
V: TRBV11-2; D: -; size: -; J: TRBJ2-7; DNA: TGTGCCAGCAGCTTACGTACAGCTCCCTACGAGCAGTACTTC; CDR3: CASSLRTAPYEQYF
V: TRBV27; D: -; size: -; J: TRBJ1-1; DNA: TGTGCCAGCAGTTTTCGGGACGGAAGTTATGCTTTCTTT; CDR3: CASSFRDGSYAFF
V: TRBV5-5; D: TRBD1; size: -; J: TRBJ1-5; DNA: TGTGCCAGCAGCTCATCCGGGACAGGGATTAGGGGGCAGCCCCAGCATTTT; CDR3: CASSSSGTGIRGQPQHF
V: TRBV11-1; D: TRBD1; size: -; J: TRBJ2-1; DNA: TGTGCCAGCAGCTTAGGGGGACAGGGCTCCTACAATGAGCAGTTCTTC; CDR3: CASSLGGQGSYNEQFF
V: TRBV4-2; D: -; size: -; J: TRBJ2-1; DNA: TGTGCCAGCAGCCAAGATATGACTGAAGGCAATGAGCAGTTCTTC; CDR3: CASSQDMTEGNEQFF
V: TRBV7-3; D: -; size: -; J: TRBJ2-1; DNA: TGTGCCAGCAGCCCACCCCCCGGGACGGACTCCTACAATGAGCAGTTCTTC; CDR3: CASSPPPGTDSYNEQFF
V: TRBV28; D: -; size: -; J: TRBJ1-1; DNA: TGTGCCAGCAGTTTAGGGGGGACCCGGAGGGCTGAAGCTTTCTTT; CDR3: CASSLGGTRRAEAFF
V: TRBV27; D: -; size: -; J: TRBJ1-2; DNA: TGTGCCAGCAGTTTAGGGTCGAGGGGCTACACCTTC; CDR3: CASSLGSRGYTF
V: TRBV5-1; D: -; size: -; J: TRBJ1-3; DNA: TGCGCCAGCAGCCTGTTGGCGGGGGCCTCTGGAAACACCATATATTTT; CDR3: CASSLLAGASGNTIYF
V: TRBV19; D: TRBD1; size: -; J: TRBJ2-7; DNA: TGTGCCAGTAGTACGACAGGGGGGGTCTACGAGCAGTACTTC; CDR3: CASSTTGGVYEQYF
V: TRBV6-5; D: -; size: -; J: TRBJ1-2; DNA: TGTGCCAGCAGTTCCCTGGGTGGGGGGTGGTATGGCTACACCTTC; CDR3: CASSSLGGGWYGYTF
V: TRBV3-1/TRBV3-2; D: -; size: -; J: TRBJ1-2; DNA: TGTGCCAGCAGCCAAGTGCACAGGGCTAACTATGGCTACACCTTC; CDR3: CASSQVHRANYGYTF
V: TRBV5-1; D: -; size: -; J: TRBJ2-3; DNA: TGCGCCAGCAGCTTGGGAAGGGGGATCGGGCAGTATTTT; CDR3: CASSLGRGIGQYF
V: TRBV28; D: TRBD1; size: -; J: TRBJ2-7; DNA: TGTGCCAGCAGTCCCCCGGGACAGTTGTCTCTTACCTACGAGCAGTACTTC; CDR3: CASSPPGQLSLTYEQYF
V: TRBV28; D: -; size: -; J: TRBJ2-1; DNA: TGTGCCAGCAGTTTATGGGCACGGGGAAGTGAGCAGTTCTTC; CDR3: CASSLWARGSEQFF
V: TRBV15; D: -; size: -; J: TRBJ2-2; DNA: TGTGCCAGCCAAGCTTGGGACAAAGCCGGGGAGCTGTTTTTT; CDR3: CASQAWDKAGELFF
V: TRBV7-2; D: TRBD1; size: -; J: TRBJ1-2; DNA: TGTGCCAGCAGCCTCGACAGGGAGGCTGGCTACACCTTC; CDR3: CASSLDREAGYTF
V: TRBV18; D: -; size: -; J: TRBJ1-4; DNA: TGTGCCAGCTCTCCGACAGGCTCTAATGAAAAACTGTTTTTT; CDR3: CASSPTGSNEKLFF
V: TRBV19; D: -; size: -; J: TRBJ1-2; DNA: TGTGCCAGTATGGCAGGTGCCCTATATGGCTACACCTTC; CDR3: CASMAGALYGYTF
V: TRBV20-1; D: -; size: -; J: TRBJ1-6; DNA: TGCAGTGCGGGGAATAATTCACCCCTCCACTTT; CDR3: CSAGNNSPLHF
V: TRBV7-6; D: -; size: -; J: TRBJ1-6; DNA: TGTGCCAGCAGCGACCTTAGTAATTCACCCCTCCACTTT; CDR3: CASSDLSNSPLHF
V: TRBV7-9; D: -; size: -; J: TRBJ2-7; DNA: TGTGCCAGCAGCTCCTCGGCCGGGGGCGTTTACGAGCAGTACTTC; CDR3: CASSSSAGGVYEQYF
V: TRBV7-9; D: TRBD1; size: -; J: TRBJ1-5; DNA: TGTGCCAGCAGCTTAGGGGACAGTCTCAGCAATCAGCCCCAGCATTTT; CDR3: CASSLGDSLSNQPQHF
V: TRBV19; D: -; size: -; J: TRBJ1-5; DNA: TGTGCCAGTAGTATGGAGGACACCAGCAATCAGCCCCAGCATTTT; CDR3: CASSMEDTSNQPQHF
V: TRBV7-2; D: -; size: -; J: TRBJ1-1; DNA: TGTGCCAGCAGCCGACTCGGAACTGAAGCTTTCTTT; CDR3: CASSRLGTEAFF
V: TRBV5-3; D: -; size: -; J: TRBJ2-7; DNA: TGTGCCAGAAGCTTGGCGGGATGCGAGCAGTACTTC; CDR3: CARSLAGCEQYF
V: TRBV5-4; D: -; size: -; J: TRBJ2-3; DNA: TGTGCCAGCAGCACCCGTGGTAGCACAGATACGCAGTATTTT; CDR3: CASSTRGSTDTQYF
V: TRBV10-3; D: -; size: -; J: TRBJ2-7; DNA: TGTGCCGTTAAAAAGTCGGGCAGTTCCTACGAGCAGTACTTC; CDR3: CAVKKSGSSYEQYF